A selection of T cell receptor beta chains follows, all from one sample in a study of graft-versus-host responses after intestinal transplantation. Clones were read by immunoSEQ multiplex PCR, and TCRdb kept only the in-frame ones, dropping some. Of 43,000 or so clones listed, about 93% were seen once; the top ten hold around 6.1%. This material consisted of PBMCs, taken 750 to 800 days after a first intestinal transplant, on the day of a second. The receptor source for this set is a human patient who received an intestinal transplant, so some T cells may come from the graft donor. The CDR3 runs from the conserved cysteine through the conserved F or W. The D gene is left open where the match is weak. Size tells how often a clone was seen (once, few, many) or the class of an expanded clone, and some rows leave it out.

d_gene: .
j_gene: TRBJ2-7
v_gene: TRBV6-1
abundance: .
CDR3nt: TGTGCCAGCCGGAGGGGCCAGCCCTACGAGCAGTACTTC
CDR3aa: CASRRGQPYEQYF

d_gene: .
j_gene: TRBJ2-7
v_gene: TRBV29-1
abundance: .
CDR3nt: TGCAGCGTTGAAAATTACCGGACGGAGGAGGGCTACGAGCAGTACTTC
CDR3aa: CSVENYRTEEGYEQYF

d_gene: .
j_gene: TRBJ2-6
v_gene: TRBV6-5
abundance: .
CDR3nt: TGTGCCAGCAGTTACGACTCGATGGGGGCCAACGTCCTGACTTTC
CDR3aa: CASSYDSMGANVLTF

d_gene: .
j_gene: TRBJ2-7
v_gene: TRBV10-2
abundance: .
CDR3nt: TGCGCCAGCGGGAACGAGCAGTACTTC
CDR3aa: CASGNEQYF

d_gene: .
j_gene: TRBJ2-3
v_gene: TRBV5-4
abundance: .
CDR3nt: TGTGCCAGCAGCTTGGTGGTGGATACGCAGTATTTT
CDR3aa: CASSLVVDTQYF

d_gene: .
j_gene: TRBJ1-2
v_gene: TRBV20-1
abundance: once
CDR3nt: TGCAGTGCTAGAGATCAACGTGGCTACACCTTC
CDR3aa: CSARDQRGYTF

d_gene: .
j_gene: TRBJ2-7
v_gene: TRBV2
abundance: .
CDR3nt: TGTGCCAGCACGAATCACGAGCAGTACTTC
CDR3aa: CASTNHEQYF

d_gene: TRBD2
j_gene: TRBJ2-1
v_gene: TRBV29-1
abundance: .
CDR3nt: TGCACCGGGGGGGGAAGCTCCTACAATGAGCAGTTCTTC
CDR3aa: CTGGGSSYNEQFF

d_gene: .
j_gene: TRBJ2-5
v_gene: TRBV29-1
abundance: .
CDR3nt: TGCAGCGCACAGACTAGTTTGAAAGAGACCCAGTACTTC
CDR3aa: CSAQTSLKETQYF

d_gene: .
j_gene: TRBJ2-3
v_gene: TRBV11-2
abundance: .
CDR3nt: TGTGCCAGCAGCTTTGGGCTAGCCCGCACAGATACGCAGTATTTT
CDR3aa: CASSFGLARTDTQYF

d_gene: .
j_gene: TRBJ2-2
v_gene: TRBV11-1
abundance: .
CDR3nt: TGTGCCAGCAGCTTCGGTCCGGGAGACACCGGGGAGCTGTTTTTT
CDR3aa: CASSFGPGDTGELFF

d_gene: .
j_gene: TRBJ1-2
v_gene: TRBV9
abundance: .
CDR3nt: TGTGCCAGCAGCGTAGATCACGGCAACTATGGCTACACCTTC
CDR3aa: CASSVDHGNYGYTF

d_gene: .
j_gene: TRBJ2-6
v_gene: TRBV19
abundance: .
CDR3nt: TGTGCCAGTAGTTCCCGGACAGACTCTGGGGCCAACGTCCTGACTTTC
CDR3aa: CASSSRTDSGANVLTF

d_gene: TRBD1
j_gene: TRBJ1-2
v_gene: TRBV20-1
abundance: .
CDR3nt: TGCAGTGCTAGGGACAGGCGCGGCTACACCTTC
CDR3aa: CSARDRRGYTF

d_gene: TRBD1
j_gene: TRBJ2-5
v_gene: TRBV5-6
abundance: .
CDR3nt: TGTGCCAGCAGCTCTGTGACAGGGAGAGAGACCCAGTACTTC
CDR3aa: CASSSVTGRETQYF

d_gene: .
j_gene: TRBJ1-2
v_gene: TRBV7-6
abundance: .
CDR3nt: TGTGCCAGCAGCTTATCCCCCGGACAGAACTATGGCTACACCTTC
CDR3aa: CASSLSPGQNYGYTF

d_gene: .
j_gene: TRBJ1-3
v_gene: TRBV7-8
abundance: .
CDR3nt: TGTGCCAGCAGCCCAGCTAGACAGGCCGGAAACACCATATATTTT
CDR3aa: CASSPARQAGNTIYF

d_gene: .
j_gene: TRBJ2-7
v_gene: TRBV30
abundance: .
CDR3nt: TGTGCCAGTGAACGACTAGGGCGCGAGCAGTACTTC
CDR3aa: CASERLGREQYF

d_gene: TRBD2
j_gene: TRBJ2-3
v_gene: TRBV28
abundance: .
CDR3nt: TGTGCCAGCAGTTGGGGAGGGGCGAGCACAGATACGCAGTATTTT
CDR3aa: CASSWGGASTDTQYF

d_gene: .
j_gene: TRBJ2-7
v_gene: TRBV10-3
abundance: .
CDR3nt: TGTGCCATCAGTGATACGGTCGGATCCTACGAGCAGTACTTC
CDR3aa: CAISDTVGSYEQYF

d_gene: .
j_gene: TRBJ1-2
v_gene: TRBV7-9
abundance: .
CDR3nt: TGTGCCAGCAGGGAGTACAGAAATGGCTACACCTTC
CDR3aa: CASREYRNGYTF

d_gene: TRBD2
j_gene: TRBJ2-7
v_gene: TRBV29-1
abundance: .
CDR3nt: TGCAGCGTTCCCGCGCGGGGGACTAGCGGGGAGCAGTACTTC
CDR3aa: CSVPARGTSGEQYF

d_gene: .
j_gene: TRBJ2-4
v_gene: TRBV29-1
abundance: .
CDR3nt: TGCAGCGTTGAGGTCTCACGGGGAACCAAAAACATTCAGTACTTC
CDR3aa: CSVEVSRGTKNIQYF

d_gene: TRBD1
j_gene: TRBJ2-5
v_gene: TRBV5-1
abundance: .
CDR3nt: TGCGCCAGCAGCTCGGGACAGGGAGGTTTGGAGACCCAGTACTTC
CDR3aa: CASSSGQGGLETQYF

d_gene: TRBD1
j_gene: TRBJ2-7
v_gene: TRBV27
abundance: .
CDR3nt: TGTGCCAGCAGTCCCCGGACAGGGGGGAGGGAGCAGTACTTC
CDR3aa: CASSPRTGGREQYF

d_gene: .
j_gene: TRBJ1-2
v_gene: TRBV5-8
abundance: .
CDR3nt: TGTGCCAGCAGCTTGGACCCTGTCGGGGCTGTCTATGGCTACACCTTC
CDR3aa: CASSLDPVGAVYGYTF

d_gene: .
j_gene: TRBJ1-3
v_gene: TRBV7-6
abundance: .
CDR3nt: TGTGCCAGCAGCTCTCTAGGAACAGGCTCCTCTGGAAACACCATATATTTT
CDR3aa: CASSSLGTGSSGNTIYF

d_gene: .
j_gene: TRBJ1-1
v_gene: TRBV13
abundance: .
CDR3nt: TGTGCCAGCAGCTCGAACGCAGGGAGGACTGAAGCTTTCTTT
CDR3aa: CASSSNAGRTEAFF

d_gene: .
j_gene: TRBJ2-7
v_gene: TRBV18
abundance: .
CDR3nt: TGTGCCAGCTCACAGAACTACGAGCAGTACTTC
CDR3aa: CASSQNYEQYF

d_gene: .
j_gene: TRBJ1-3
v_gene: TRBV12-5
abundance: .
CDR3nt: TGTGCTAGTGGTTTGGTCTACGCAGTCGCTCTGGGAAACACCATATATTTT
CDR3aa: CASGLVYAVALGNTIYF

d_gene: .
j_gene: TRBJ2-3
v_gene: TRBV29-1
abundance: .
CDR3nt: TGCAGCGTTGAAGGTGGGGGAGGCGCAGATACGCAGTATTTT
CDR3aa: CSVEGGGGADTQYF

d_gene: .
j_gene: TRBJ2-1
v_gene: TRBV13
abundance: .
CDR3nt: TGTGCCAGCAGCTTAGGCCTACGGGACAATGAGCAGTTCTTC
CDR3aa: CASSLGLRDNEQFF

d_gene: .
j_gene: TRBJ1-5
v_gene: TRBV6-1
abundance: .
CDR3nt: TGTGCCAGCAGTGGACAGTATAGCAATCAGCCCCAGCATTTT
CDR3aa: CASSGQYSNQPQHF

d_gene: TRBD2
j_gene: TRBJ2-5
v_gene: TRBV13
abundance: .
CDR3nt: TGTGCCAGCAGTAACACCGAGCGGGATCCCGGCCAAGAGACCCAGTACTTC
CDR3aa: CASSNTERDPGQETQYF

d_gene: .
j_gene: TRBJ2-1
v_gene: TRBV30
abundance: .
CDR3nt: TGTGCCTGGACCCCCTACAATGAGCAGTTCTTC
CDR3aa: CAWTPYNEQFF

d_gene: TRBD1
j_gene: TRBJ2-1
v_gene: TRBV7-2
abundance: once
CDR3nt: TGTGCCAGCAGCTTCGTCGCAGGGGGCTACAATGAGCAGTTCTTC
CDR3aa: CASSFVAGGYNEQFF

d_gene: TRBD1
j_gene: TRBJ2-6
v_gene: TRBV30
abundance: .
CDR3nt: TGTGCCTGGTCCTCGGGACAGGCGGCTGGGGCCAACGTCCTGACTTTC
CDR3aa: CAWSSGQAAGANVLTF

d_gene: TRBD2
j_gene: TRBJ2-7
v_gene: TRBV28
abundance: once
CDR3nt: TGTGCCAGCAGCAGCGGGAGCTACGAGCAGTACTTC
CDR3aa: CASSSGSYEQYF

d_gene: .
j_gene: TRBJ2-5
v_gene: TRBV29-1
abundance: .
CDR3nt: TGCAGCGTTGAAGACGGGACTGCCCTGACCCAGTACTTC
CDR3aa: CSVEDGTALTQYF

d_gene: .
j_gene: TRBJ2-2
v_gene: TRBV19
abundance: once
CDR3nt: TGTGCCAGTAGTACCTTTGGACCCACCGGGGAGCTGTTTTTT
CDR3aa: CASSTFGPTGELFF

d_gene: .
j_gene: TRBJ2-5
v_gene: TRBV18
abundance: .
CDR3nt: TGTGCCAGCTCACCAGACAGCCAAGAGACCCAGTACTTC
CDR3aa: CASSPDSQETQYF

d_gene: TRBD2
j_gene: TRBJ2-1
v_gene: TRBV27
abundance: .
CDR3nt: TGTGCCAGCAGTTTAGATTACCCAGCGGGAGGAGCCTACAATGAGCAGTTCTTC
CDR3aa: CASSLDYPAGGAYNEQFF

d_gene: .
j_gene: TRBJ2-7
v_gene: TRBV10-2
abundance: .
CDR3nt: TGCGCCAGCAGTGAGTCCTTATCCGGGGACGAGCAGTACTTC
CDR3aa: CASSESLSGDEQYF

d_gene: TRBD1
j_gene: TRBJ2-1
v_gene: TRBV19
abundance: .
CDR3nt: TGTGCCAGTAGTCCTTACCTCGGACAGGACAATGAGCAGTTCTTC
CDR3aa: CASSPYLGQDNEQFF

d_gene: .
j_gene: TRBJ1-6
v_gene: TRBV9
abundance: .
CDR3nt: TGTGCCAGCAGCCCGGCGAGGGCTCCCGGCCATTCACCCCTCCACTTT
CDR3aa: CASSPARAPGHSPLHF

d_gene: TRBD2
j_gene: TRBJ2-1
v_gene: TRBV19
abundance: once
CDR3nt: TGTGCCAGTAGTATAATGAGCGGGAGTGATGAGCAGTTCTTC
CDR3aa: CASSIMSGSDEQFF

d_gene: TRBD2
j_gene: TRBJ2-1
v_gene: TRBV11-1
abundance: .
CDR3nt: TGTGCCAGCAGCTTAGCGGGAGGGCCTCGGGACAATGAGCAGTTCTTC
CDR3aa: CASSLAGGPRDNEQFF

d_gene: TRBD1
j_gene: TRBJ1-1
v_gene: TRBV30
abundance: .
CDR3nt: TGTGCCTGGAGTTTTAGGACAGGGCGCTTCCCCCTGAACACTGAAGCTTTCTTT
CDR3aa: CAWSFRTGRFPLNTEAFF

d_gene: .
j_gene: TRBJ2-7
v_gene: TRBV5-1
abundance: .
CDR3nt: TGCGCCAGCAGCGGCCGGGGAGGATTCAACTCAGACTCCTACGAGCAGTACTTC
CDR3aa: CASSGRGGFNSDSYEQYF

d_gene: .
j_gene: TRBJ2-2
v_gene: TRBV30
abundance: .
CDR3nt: TGTGCCTGGAGGCAGTTGAACACCGGGGAGCTGTTTTTT
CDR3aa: CAWRQLNTGELFF

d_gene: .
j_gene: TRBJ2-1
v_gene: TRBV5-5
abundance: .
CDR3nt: TGTGCCAGCAGCTTGGCCATCTACTACAATGAGCAGTTCTTC
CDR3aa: CASSLAIYYNEQFF

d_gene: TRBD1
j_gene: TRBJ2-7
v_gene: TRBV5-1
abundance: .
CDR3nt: TGCGCCAGCAGCGGGGTGGGACAGAGCTCCTACGAGCAGTACTTC
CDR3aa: CASSGVGQSSYEQYF

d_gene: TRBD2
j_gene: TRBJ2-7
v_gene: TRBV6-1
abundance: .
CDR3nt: TGTGCCAGCAGTGAAGCACCGGGACTAGCGGTGTACGAGCAGTACTTC
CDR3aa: CASSEAPGLAVYEQYF

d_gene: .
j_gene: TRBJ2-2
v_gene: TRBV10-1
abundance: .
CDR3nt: TGCGCCAGCAGTCCCCAGAAGATGAACACCGGGGAGCTGTTTTTT
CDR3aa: CASSPQKMNTGELFF

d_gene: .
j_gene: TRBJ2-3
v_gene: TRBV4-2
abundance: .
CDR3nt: TGTGCCAGCAGCCAGGTTCTTTCGGGGTCAGATACGCAGTATTTT
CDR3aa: CASSQVLSGSDTQYF

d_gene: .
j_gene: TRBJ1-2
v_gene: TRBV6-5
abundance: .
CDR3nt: TGTGCCAGCAGTTACGATAGGAATTTCTACGGCTACACCTTC
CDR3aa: CASSYDRNFYGYTF

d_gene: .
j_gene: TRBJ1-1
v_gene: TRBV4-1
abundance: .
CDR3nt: TGCGCCAGCAGCCGAACAGGGATCGGCACTGAAGCTTTCTTT
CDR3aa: CASSRTGIGTEAFF

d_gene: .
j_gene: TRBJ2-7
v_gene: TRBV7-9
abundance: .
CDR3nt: TGTGCCAGCAGCTCCTACCAAAACGGCGAGCAGTACTTC
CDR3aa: CASSSYQNGEQYF

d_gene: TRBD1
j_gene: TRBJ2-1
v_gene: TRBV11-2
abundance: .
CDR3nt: TGTGCCAGCAGCTTAGAGACAGGGTACAATGAGCAGTTCTTC
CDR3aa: CASSLETGYNEQFF

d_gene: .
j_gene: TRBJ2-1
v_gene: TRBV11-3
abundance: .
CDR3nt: TGTGCCAGCAGCTTTGGGGATGAGCAGTTCTTC
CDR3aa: CASSFGDEQFF